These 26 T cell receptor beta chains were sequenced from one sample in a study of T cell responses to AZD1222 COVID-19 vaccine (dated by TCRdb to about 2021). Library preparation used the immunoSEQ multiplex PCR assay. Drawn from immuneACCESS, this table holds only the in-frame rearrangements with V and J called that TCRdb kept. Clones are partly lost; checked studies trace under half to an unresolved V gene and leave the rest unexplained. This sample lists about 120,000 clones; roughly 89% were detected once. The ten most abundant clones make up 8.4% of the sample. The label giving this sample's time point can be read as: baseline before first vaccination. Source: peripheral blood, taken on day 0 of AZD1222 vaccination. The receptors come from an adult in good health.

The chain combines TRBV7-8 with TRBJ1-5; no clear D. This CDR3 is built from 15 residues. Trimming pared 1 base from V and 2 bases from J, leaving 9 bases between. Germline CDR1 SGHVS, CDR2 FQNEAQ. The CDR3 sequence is CASSLDGIGNQPQHF. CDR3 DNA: TGTGCCAGCAGCTTAGACGGGATCGGCAATCAGCCCCAGCATTTT.

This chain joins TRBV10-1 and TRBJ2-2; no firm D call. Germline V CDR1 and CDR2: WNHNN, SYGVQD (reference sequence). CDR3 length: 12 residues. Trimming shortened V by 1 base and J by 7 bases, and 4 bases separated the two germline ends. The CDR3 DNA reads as TGCGCCAGCAGTGAGTGGGGCGGGGAGCTGTTTTTT. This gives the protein CASSEWGGELFF.

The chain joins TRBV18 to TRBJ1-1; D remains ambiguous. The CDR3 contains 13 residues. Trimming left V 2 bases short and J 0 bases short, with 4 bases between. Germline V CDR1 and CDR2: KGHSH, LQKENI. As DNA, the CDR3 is TGTGCCAGCTCACCAGGGGTGAACACTGAAGCTTTCTTT. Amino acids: CASSPGVNTEAFF. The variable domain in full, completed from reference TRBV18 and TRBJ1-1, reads NAGVMQNPRHLVRRRGQEARLRCSPMKGHSHVYWYRQLPEEGLKFMVYLQKENIIDESGMPKERFSAEFPKEGPSILRIQQVVRGDSAAYFCASSPGVNTEAFFGQGTRLTVV.

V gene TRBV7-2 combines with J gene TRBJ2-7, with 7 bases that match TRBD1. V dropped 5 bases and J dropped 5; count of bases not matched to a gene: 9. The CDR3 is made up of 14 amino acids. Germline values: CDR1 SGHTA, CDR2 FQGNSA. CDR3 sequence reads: CASSARDSRDEQYF. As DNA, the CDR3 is TGTGCCAGCAGCGCACGGGACAGCCGGGACGAGCAGTACTTC.

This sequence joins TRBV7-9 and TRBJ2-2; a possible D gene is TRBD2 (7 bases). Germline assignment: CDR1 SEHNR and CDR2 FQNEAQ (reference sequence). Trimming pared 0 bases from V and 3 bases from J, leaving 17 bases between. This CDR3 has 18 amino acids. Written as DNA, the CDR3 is TGTGCCAGCAGCTTAGCGAGTGGCGGGGGCCCCGACACCGGGGAGCTGTTTTTT. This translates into CASSLASGGGPDTGELFF.

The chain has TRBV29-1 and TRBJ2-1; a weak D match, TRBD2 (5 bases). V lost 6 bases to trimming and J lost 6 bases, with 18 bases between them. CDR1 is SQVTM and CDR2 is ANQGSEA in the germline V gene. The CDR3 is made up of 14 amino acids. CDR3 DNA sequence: TGCAGCGTGGCGTGGAGACTCCGGGGCAATGAGCAGTTCTTC. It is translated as CSVAWRLRGNEQFF.

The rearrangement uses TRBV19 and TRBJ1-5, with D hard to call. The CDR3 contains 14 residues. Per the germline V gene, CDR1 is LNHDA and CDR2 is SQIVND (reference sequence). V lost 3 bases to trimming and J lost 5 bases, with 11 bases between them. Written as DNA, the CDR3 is TGTGCCAGTAGTATTCGGGAAGGGCATCAGCCCCAGCATTTT. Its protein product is CASSIREGHQPQHF.

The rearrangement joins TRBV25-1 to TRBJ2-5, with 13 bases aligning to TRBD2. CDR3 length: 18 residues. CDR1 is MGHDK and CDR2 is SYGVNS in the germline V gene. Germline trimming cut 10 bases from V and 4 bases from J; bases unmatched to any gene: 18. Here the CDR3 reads CATVKLAGGTFGAETQYF. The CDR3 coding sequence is TGTGCCACCGTAAAACTAGCGGGGGGGACTTTTGGGGCAGAGACCCAGTACTTC.

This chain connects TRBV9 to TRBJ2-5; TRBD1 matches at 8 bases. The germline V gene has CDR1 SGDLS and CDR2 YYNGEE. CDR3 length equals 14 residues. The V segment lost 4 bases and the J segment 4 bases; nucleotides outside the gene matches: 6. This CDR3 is CASSTRGQRETQYF. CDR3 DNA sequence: TGTGCCAGCAGCACCAGGGGGCAACGAGAGACCCAGTACTTC.

The CDR3 region has the DNA TGTGCCAGCAGTTACTCCAGGACAGGGGGCAGTAATGGCTACACCTTC. Encoded protein: CASSYSRTGGSNGYTF. The rearrangement uses TRBV6-5 and TRBJ1-2; 11 nucleotides agree with TRBD1. V gave up 0 bases and J gave up 6 bases; unmatched junction bases: 6. Per germline, CDR1 MNHEY and CDR2 SVGAGI. The CDR3 length is 16 residues.

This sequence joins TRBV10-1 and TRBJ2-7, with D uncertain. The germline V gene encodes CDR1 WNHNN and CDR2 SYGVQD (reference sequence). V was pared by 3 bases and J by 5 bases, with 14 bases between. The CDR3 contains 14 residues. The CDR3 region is CASSDSQVLNEQYF. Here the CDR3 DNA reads TGCGCCAGCAGTGATAGCCAGGTTTTAAACGAGCAGTACTTC.

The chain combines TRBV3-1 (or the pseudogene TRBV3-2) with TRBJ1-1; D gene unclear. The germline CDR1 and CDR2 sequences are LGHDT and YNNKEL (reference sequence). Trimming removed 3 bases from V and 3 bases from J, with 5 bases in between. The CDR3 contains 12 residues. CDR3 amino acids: CASSHPHTEAFF. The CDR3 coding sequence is TGTGCCAGCAGCCATCCTCACACTGAAGCTTTCTTT.

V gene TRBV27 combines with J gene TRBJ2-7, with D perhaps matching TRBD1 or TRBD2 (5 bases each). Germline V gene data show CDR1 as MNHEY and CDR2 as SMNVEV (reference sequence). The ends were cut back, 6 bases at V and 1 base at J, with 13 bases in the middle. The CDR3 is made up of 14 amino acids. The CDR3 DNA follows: TGTGCCAGCAGCCCGGGGCGAGCTTCCTACGAGCAGTACTTC. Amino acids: CASSPGRASYEQYF.

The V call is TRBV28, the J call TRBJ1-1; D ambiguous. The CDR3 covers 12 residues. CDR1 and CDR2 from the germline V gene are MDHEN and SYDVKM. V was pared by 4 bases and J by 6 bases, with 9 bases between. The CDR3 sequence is CASSSRRPEAFF. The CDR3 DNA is TGTGCCAGCAGTTCCCGGCGGCCTGAAGCTTTCTTT. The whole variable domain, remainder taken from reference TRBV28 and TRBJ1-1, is DVKVTQSSRYLVKRTGEKVFLECVQDMDHENMFWYRQDPGLGLRLIYFSYDVKMKEKGDIPEGYSVSREKKERFSLILESASTNQTSMYLCASSSRRPEAFFGQGTRLTVV.

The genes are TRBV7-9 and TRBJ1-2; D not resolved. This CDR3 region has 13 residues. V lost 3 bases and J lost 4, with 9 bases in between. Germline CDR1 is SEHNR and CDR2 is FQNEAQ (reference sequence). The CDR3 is CASSFEMGYGYTF. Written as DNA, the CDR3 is TGTGCCAGCAGCTTCGAGATGGGCTATGGCTACACCTTC.

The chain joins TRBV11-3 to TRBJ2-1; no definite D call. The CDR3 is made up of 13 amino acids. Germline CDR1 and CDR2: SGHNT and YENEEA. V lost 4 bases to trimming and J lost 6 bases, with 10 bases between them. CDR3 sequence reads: CASSSRGINEQFF. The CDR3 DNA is TGTGCCAGCAGCTCCCGTGGTATCAATGAGCAGTTCTTC.

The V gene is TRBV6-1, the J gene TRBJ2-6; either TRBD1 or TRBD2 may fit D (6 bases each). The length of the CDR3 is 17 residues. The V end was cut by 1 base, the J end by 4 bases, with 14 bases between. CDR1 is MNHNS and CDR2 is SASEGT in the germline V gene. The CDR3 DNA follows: TGTGCCAGCAGTGAAGGATTAGGGGGGTCAGGGGCCAACGTCCTGACTTTC. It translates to CASSEGLGGSGANVLTF.

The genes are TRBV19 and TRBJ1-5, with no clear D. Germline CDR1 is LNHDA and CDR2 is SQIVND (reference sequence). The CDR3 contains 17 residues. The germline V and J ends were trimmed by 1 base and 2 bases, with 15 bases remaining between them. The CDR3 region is CASSIVNRIFRNQPQHF. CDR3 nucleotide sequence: TGTGCCAGTAGTATAGTTAATCGCATCTTTCGCAATCAGCCCCAGCATTTT.

CDR3 coding DNA: TGTGCCAGCAGGCAAGGTTTGGGTACCGGGGAGCTGTTTTTT. It codes for CASRQGLGTGELFF. The rearrangement uses TRBV6-4 and TRBJ2-2; no firm D call. Germline CDR1 and CDR2: MRHNA and SNTAGT. Trimming stripped 6 bases from V and 5 bases from J, with 13 bases between. The CDR3 sequence is 14 residues long.

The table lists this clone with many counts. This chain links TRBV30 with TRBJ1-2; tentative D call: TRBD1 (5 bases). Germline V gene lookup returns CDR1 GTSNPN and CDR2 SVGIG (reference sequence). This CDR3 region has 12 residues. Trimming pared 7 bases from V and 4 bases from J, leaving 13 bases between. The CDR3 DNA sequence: TGTGCCTCCCCGGGGGTGATCTATGGCTACACCTTC. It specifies CASPGVIYGYTF.

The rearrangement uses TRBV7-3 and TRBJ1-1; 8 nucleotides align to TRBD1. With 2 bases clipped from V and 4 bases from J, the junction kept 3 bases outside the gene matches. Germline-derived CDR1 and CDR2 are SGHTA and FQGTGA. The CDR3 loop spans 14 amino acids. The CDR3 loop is CASSLGQGSTEAFF. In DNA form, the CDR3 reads TGTGCCAGCAGCTTAGGACAGGGATCCACTGAAGCTTTCTTT. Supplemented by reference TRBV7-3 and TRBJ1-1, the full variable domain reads GAGVSQTPSNKVTEKGKYVELRCDPISGHTALYWYRQSLGQGPEFLIYFQGTGAADDSGLPNDRFFAVRPEGSVSTLKIQRTERGDSAVYLCASSLGQGSTEAFFGQGTRLTVV.

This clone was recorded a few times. The CDR3 loop is CASNGDATNEKLFF. The CDR3 bases are TGTGCCAGCAATGGAGATGCAACTAATGAAAAACTGTTTTTT. The chain links TRBV28 to TRBJ1-4, with D unclear. This CDR3 is built from 14 residues. CDR1 and CDR2 (germline): MDHEN, SYDVKM. V dropped 7 bases and J dropped 0 bases, with 9 bases sitting between them. The full variable domain, rest sourced from reference TRBV28 and TRBJ1-4, is DVKVTQSSRYLVKRTGEKVFLECVQDMDHENMFWYRQDPGLGLRLIYFSYDVKMKEKGDIPEGYSVSREKKERFSLILESASTNQTSMYLCASNGDATNEKLFFGSGTQLSVL.

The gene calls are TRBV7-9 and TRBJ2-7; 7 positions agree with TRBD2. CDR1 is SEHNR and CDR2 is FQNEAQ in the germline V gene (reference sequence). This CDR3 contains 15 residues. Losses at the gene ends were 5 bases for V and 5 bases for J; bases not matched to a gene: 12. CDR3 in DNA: TGTGCCAGCAGCCAATTCGGGGAGGGAGCCCACGAGCAGTACTTC. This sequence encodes CASSQFGEGAHEQYF.

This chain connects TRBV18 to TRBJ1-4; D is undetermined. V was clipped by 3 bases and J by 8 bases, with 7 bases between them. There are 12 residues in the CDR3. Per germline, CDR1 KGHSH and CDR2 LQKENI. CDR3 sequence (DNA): TGTGCCAGCTCACCGTCTGGAGAAAAACTGTTTTTT. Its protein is CASSPSGEKLFF. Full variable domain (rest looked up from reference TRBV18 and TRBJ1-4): NAGVMQNPRHLVRRRGQEARLRCSPMKGHSHVYWYRQLPEEGLKFMVYLQKENIIDESGMPKERFSAEFPKEGPSILRIQQVVRGDSAAYFCASSPSGEKLFFGSGTQLSVL.

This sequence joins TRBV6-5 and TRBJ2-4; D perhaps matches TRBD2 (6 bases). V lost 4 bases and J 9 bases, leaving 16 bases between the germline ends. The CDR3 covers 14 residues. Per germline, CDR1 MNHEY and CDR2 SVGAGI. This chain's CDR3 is CASSFSGSQSIQYF. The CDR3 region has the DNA TGTGCCAGCAGTTTTAGCGGCTCTCAAAGCATTCAGTACTTC.

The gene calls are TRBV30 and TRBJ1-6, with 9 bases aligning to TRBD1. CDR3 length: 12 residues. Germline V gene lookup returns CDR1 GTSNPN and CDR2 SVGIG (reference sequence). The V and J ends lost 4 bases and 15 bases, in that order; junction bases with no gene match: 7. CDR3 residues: CAWNRGRLGLHF. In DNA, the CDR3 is TGTGCCTGGAACAGGGGGCGGCTGGGCCTCCACTTT.